Below, one T cell receptor beta chain is given with its context. The antigen is unknown. This record comes from a study of shared clonotypes between healthy human individuals. Across the study: In total, the donors were two women and a few men aged 18 to 49. Overall study results and limits: In the sorted subsets, rarefaction showed sequencing was incomplete despite large depth.

The assay ran at deep level. Sequencing used immunoSEQ multiplex PCR; TCRdb keeps in-frame clones, though not all of them. Among over a million clones listed, around 97% were seen once. This TCR was recovered from a man aged 25-40 years in good health. The sequencing input was naive CD4+ T cells sorted from blood. Subset given: CD45RA+ positively selected.

Here the CDR3 reads CASSFRLAGGQVEQYF. The CDR3 DNA is TGTGCCAGCAGTTTTCGACTAGCGGGAGGGCAGGTCGAGCAGTACTTC. The rearrangement joins TRBV6-5 to TRBJ2-7; 14 bases match TRBD2. The germline V gene has CDR1 MNHEY and CDR2 SVGAGI. V dropped 4 bases and J dropped 6; count of bases not matched to a gene: 8. The CDR3 covers 16 residues.